These 17 T cell receptor beta chains originate from one sample sequenced in a study of T cell responses to AZD1222 COVID-19 vaccine. Libraries were prepared by immunoSEQ multiplex PCR; TCRdb keeps only in-frame clonotypes and omits some of them. The sample has over 150,000 clones, almost 95% seen once; the top ten hold about 10%. Sequenced here: peripheral blood, sampled on day 0 of AZD1222 vaccination. The receptor set was obtained from an adult in good health.

For the CDR3, the DNA is TGCGCCAGCAGCTTGAGGCAGGGTAGGACGAACACTGAAGCTTTCTTT. Its protein is CASSLRQGRTNTEAFF. V usage is TRBV5-1 and J usage is TRBJ1-1; D possibly corresponds to TRBD1 (5 bases). From germline, CDR1 is SGHRS and CDR2 YFSETQ. The V end lost 1 base, the J end lost 1 base, and 14 bases lay between the germline ends. The CDR3 runs to 16 residues.

The chain has TRBV6-5 and TRBJ1-6; D uncertain. Germline lookup yields CDR1 MNHEY and CDR2 SVGAGI. CDR3 length equals 13 residues. Deletions cut 6 bases from V and 10 bases from J, with 13 bases between. CDR3 residues: CASSPGVRSPLHF. As DNA, the CDR3 is TGTGCCAGCAGCCCCGGGGTGAGATCACCCCTCCACTTT.

This chain links TRBV5-1 with TRBJ1-2; D remains unclear. V dropped 0 bases and J dropped 1 base, with 7 bases sitting between them. The CDR3 consists of 14 residues. Germline CDR1 SGHRS, CDR2 YFSETQ. The CDR3 loop reads CASSLGQDNYGYTF. In DNA, the CDR3 is TGCGCCAGCAGCTTGGGGCAGGATAACTATGGCTACACCTTC.

The chain carries TRBV12-3 or TRBV12-4 and TRBJ1-2, with no clear D. The CDR3 has 13 residues. Trimming left V 3 bases short and J 1 base short, with 6 bases between. CDR3 nucleotides: TGTGCCAGCAGTTTCACGGTTAACTATGGCTACACCTTC. Translating gives CASSFTVNYGYTF.

V usage is TRBV4-1 and J usage is TRBJ2-1; 9 nucleotides agree with TRBD1. With 2 bases clipped from V and 12 bases from J, the junction kept 8 bases outside the gene matches. The CDR3 totals 14 residues. Germline lookup yields CDR1 MGHRA and CDR2 YSYEKL. Here the CDR3 DNA reads TGCGCCAGCAGCCAAACTACAGGGGGCCAGTGGCAGTTCTTC. Its translation is CASSQTTGGQWQFF.

This chain connects TRBV9 to TRBJ1-6, with 8 bases identical to TRBD1. Looked up from germline, CDR1 is SGDLS and CDR2 is YYNGEE. CDR3 length equals 15 residues. Trimming removed 3 bases from V and 8 bases from J; junction bases left unmatched: 7. CDR3 nucleotides: TGTGCCAGCAGCGAATCAGGGGGCTTGCATTCACCCCTCCACTTT. Amino acids: CASSESGGLHSPLHF.

The V and J genes are TRBV27 and TRBJ2-7, with TRBD1 identical over 9 bases. The CDR3 spans 15 residues. Per the germline V gene, CDR1 is MNHEY and CDR2 is SMNVEV (reference sequence). Unmatched junction bases numbered 17, after V lost 5 bases and J lost 12 bases. The CDR3 region is CASSIRGGQGTQRYF. DNA of the CDR3: TGTGCCAGCAGTATCCGAGGGGGACAGGGAACCCAGCGGTACTTC.

This clone was counted once. The chain employs TRBV19 and TRBJ1-1; D not certain. The germline V and J ends were trimmed by 5 bases and 4 bases, with 11 bases remaining between them. In germline, CDR1 is LNHDA, CDR2 SQIVND (reference sequence). This CDR3 is 13 amino acids long. The CDR3 DNA follows: TGTGCCAGTAGTTGGTATCCAAGCACTGAAGCTTTCTTT. Residues: CASSWYPSTEAFF.

The chain uses TRBV6-2 or TRBV6-3 and TRBJ2-7; D might be TRBD2 (6 bases). This CDR3 has 17 amino acids. The V end lost 0 bases, the J end lost 2 bases, and 17 bases lay between the germline ends. In germline, CDR1 is MNHEY, CDR2 SVGEGT. This CDR3 reads CASSYSQEGEGTYEQYV. The CDR3 region has the DNA TGTGCCAGCAGTTACTCGCAGGAGGGTGAGGGTACCTACGAGCAGTACGTC.

The gene calls are TRBV4-2 and TRBJ2-5; D possibly corresponds to TRBD2 (6 bases). Trimming stripped 4 bases from V and 5 bases from J, with 17 bases between. The CDR3 has 15 residues. The V gene's germline CDR1 is LGHNA and CDR2 YNFKEQ. In DNA, the CDR3 is TGTGCCAGCAGCCCATCCGGAGGGGAACGGGAGACCCAGTACTTC. Encoded protein: CASSPSGGERETQYF.

In regard to this clone: Other DNA sequences in this sample translate to the same CDR3. The chain recombines TRBV19 with TRBJ2-1; 11 bases are shared with TRBD1. This CDR3 is 15 amino acids long. V shed 1 base, J shed 4 bases, and the junction held 0 bases outside the gene matches. Germline-derived CDR1 and CDR2 are LNHDA and SQIVND (reference sequence). The CDR3 DNA reads TGTGCCAGTAGTATAGGGGACAGGGGGTACAATGAGCAGTTCTTC. Translation: CASSIGDRGYNEQFF.

This rearrangement joins TRBV18 to TRBJ2-1; 12 bases are shared with TRBD1. From germline, CDR1 is KGHSH and CDR2 LQKENI. Trimming at V came to 3 bases and at J to 1 base, leaving 25 bases not matched to a gene. The CDR3 sequence is 24 residues long. The CDR3 protein is CASSPDSRLLGQGASYWSYNEQFF. The CDR3 DNA is TGTGCCAGCTCACCCGACTCCCGACTTCTGGGACAGGGGGCTTCGTACTGGTCCTACAATGAGCAGTTCTTC.

This clone was picked up one time. The chain recombines TRBV30 with TRBJ1-1; D might be TRBD1 (6 bases). The germline V gene has CDR1 GTSNPN and CDR2 SVGIG (reference sequence). CDR3 length: 12 amino acids. Deletions cut 5 bases from V and 0 bases from J, with 7 bases between. The CDR3 loop is CAWGGLNTEAFF. The CDR3 DNA sequence: TGTGCCTGGGGGGGCTTGAACACTGAAGCTTTCTTT. Using reference TRBV30 and TRBJ1-1 for the parts outside the CDR3, the full variable domain is SQTIHQWPATLVQPVGSPLSLECTVEGTSNPNLYWYRQAAGRGLQLLFYSVGIGQISSEVPQNLSASRPQDRQFILSSKKLLLSDSGFYLCAWGGLNTEAFFGQGTRLTVV.

The chain carries TRBV19 and TRBJ2-3, with 12 positions matching TRBD2. Germline V gene data show CDR1 as LNHDA and CDR2 as SQIVND (reference sequence). The CDR3 totals 15 residues. J lost 2 bases, V lost 6 bases, and 3 bases had no gene match. The DNA of the CDR3 is TGTGCCAGTAGGACTAGCGGGGGCCTCACAGATACGCAGTATTTT. It translates to CASRTSGGLTDTQYF.

CDR3 sequence reads: CASSPDRGLRQPQHF. CDR3 DNA sequence: TGTGCCAGCAGCCCCGACAGGGGCCTTCGTCAGCCCCAGCATTTT. This sequence joins TRBV7-8 and TRBJ1-5; 8 bases align to TRBD1. The V and J ends lost 5 bases and 6 bases, in that order; junction bases with no gene match: 9. Per the germline V gene, CDR1 is SGHVS and CDR2 is FQNEAQ. The CDR3 has 15 amino acids.

The rearrangement uses TRBV6-4 and TRBJ2-2; D possibly corresponds to TRBD2 (6 bases). Germline CDR1 MRHNA, CDR2 SNTAGT. V was clipped by 0 bases and J by 5 bases, with 19 bases between them. CDR3 length equals 18 residues. Here the CDR3 reads CASSDSSEGGMGTGELFF. The CDR3, as DNA: TGTGCCAGCAGTGACTCGTCAGAAGGAGGGATGGGAACCGGGGAGCTGTTTTTT.

The chain combines TRBV19 with TRBJ1-2; maybe TRBD1 (5 bases). The V end was cut by 11 bases, the J end by 3 bases, with 16 bases between. CDR1 is LNHDA, CDR2 SQIVND, per germline (reference sequence). The CDR3 extends over 13 amino acids. CDR3 DNA: TGTGCCGCGGGGCAGGACTACCACTATGGCTACACCTTC. It encodes CAAGQDYHYGYTF.